This record covers a single T cell receptor beta chain. This entry is derived from a study of CD8+ T cells in alopecia areata. About the research overall: Percent of scalp involved defined treated patients' severity scores.

V lost 4 bases and J lost 4, with 11 bases in between. The CDR3 is made up of 14 amino acids. In germline, CDR1 is LGHNT, CDR2 FRNRAP. Treatment reported: oral pan-JAK inhibitor, 5-10 mg twice daily. RNA extraction and reverse transcription yielded cDNA as sequencing template. The table came from immunoSEQ multiplex PCR; TCRdb's copy has only in-frame clones and leaves some out. This sample has about 140,000 clones, with more than 85% found just once. This chain joins TRBV12-5 and TRBJ2-1; weak D call: TRBD1 (7 bases). The sequencing used CD8+ T cells sorted from blood, collected at week 4, from a patient treated with tofacitinib. This TCR came from a human donor with alopecia areata. CDR3 loop: CASGSGGRYNEQFF. CDR3 in DNA: TGTGCTAGTGGTTCAGGGGGGAGATACAATGAGCAGTTCTTC.